This is a list of T cell receptor beta chains from one sample in a study of blood T cell repertoires in COVID-19. TCRdb's table, derived via immunoSEQ multiplex PCR, lists solely in-frame clones and lacks some. The data contain approximately 300,000 clones, 87% of them singletons. The sequenced sample consisted of PBMCs or T cells enriched from blood (not recorded which). Every receptor here comes from a woman in her twenties or thirties who had recovered from COVID-19. The CDR3 runs from the conserved cysteine through the conserved F or W. Fields, in order: V gene, J gene, clone size, D gene, CDR3 DNA, CDR3 protein. D genes are given only for firm matches. Size values are once, few and many counts, or a class for expanded clones, and some rows have none.

v_gene: TRBV5-1
j_gene: TRBJ1-3
abundance: NA
d_gene: NA
CDR3nt: TGCGCCAGCAGCTCGGGAGGAAACACCATATATTTT
CDR3aa: CASSSGGNTIYF

v_gene: TRBV12-5
j_gene: TRBJ1-1
abundance: once
d_gene: NA
CDR3nt: TGTGCTAGTGGCCCCAGGGCCTTGGACACTGAAGCTTTCTTT
CDR3aa: CASGPRALDTEAFF

v_gene: TRBV5-1
j_gene: TRBJ1-2
abundance: NA
d_gene: TRBD1
CDR3nt: TGCGCCAGCAGCGGACCGGGACAGCTTAACTATGGCTACACCTTC
CDR3aa: CASSGPGQLNYGYTF

v_gene: TRBV19
j_gene: TRBJ1-2
abundance: once
d_gene: TRBD1
CDR3nt: TGTGCCAGTAGACGAGCGACAGGGGATAACTATGGCTACACCTTC
CDR3aa: CASRRATGDNYGYTF

v_gene: TRBV7-2
j_gene: TRBJ1-5
abundance: NA
d_gene: TRBD1
CDR3nt: TGTGCCAGCACCTTGGGACAGCATAGCAATCAGCCCCAGCATTTT
CDR3aa: CASTLGQHSNQPQHF

v_gene: TRBV12-3/TRBV12-4
j_gene: TRBJ1-2
abundance: once
d_gene: NA
CDR3nt: TGTGCCAGCAGTTTAGGAGTACGCTACACCTTC
CDR3aa: CASSLGVRYTF

v_gene: TRBV6-5
j_gene: TRBJ1-2
abundance: few
d_gene: NA
CDR3nt: TGTGCCAGCAGTTACTCTCCTCTCGGGGGCTACACCTTC
CDR3aa: CASSYSPLGGYTF

v_gene: TRBV1
j_gene: TRBJ1-2
abundance: NA
d_gene: NA
CDR3nt: TGCACCAGCAGCCAAGATCCGGGCTACACCTTC
CDR3aa: CTSSQDPGYTF

v_gene: TRBV6-4
j_gene: TRBJ1-4
abundance: once
d_gene: NA
CDR3nt: TGTGCCAGCAGTGACTCGGCAGGGGCGGCTGAAAAACTGTTTTTT
CDR3aa: CASSDSAGAAEKLFF

v_gene: TRBV3-1/TRBV3-2
j_gene: TRBJ1-1
abundance: NA
d_gene: TRBD1
CDR3nt: TGTGCCAGCAGCCAAAGGGACAGGGCGAACACTGAAGCTTTCTTT
CDR3aa: CASSQRDRANTEAFF

v_gene: TRBV7-9
j_gene: TRBJ2-1
abundance: NA
d_gene: NA
CDR3nt: TGTGCCAGCAGCTTTAGCGAGCTCTCCTACAATGAGCAGTTCTTC
CDR3aa: CASSFSELSYNEQFF

v_gene: TRBV12-3/TRBV12-4
j_gene: TRBJ1-5
abundance: NA
d_gene: NA
CDR3nt: TGTGCCAGCAGTTTAAGGGGAGGTCAGCCCCAGCATTTT
CDR3aa: CASSLRGGQPQHF

v_gene: TRBV27
j_gene: TRBJ1-5
abundance: NA
d_gene: NA
CDR3nt: TGTGCCAGTGGAGTTGGAAGCAATCAGCCCCAGCATTTT
CDR3aa: CASGVGSNQPQHF

v_gene: TRBV9
j_gene: TRBJ2-1
abundance: NA
d_gene: TRBD1
CDR3nt: TGTGCCAGCAGCTCCCGGACAGGGGGCTTCTACAATGAGCAGTTCTTC
CDR3aa: CASSSRTGGFYNEQFF

v_gene: TRBV7-9
j_gene: TRBJ2-2
abundance: NA
d_gene: TRBD1
CDR3nt: TGTGCCAGCAGGGGAGGACAGGGGAACACCGGGGAGCTGTTTTTT
CDR3aa: CASRGGQGNTGELFF

v_gene: TRBV3-1/TRBV3-2
j_gene: TRBJ1-1
abundance: NA
d_gene: NA
CDR3nt: TGTGCCAGCAGCCCAAGGGTGGGGGCTCGGGAAGCTTTCTTT
CDR3aa: CASSPRVGAREAFF

v_gene: TRBV5-1
j_gene: TRBJ1-1
abundance: NA
d_gene: NA
CDR3nt: TGCGCCAGCAGCTCTGATCGGGGGGCTTTAAACACTGAAGCTTTCTTT
CDR3aa: CASSSDRGALNTEAFF

v_gene: TRBV2
j_gene: TRBJ2-3
abundance: NA
d_gene: TRBD1
CDR3nt: TGTGCCAGCAGCCCCAGGACAGGGCTGGCTAGCTCCCCCCGAGATACGCAGTATTTT
CDR3aa: CASSPRTGLASSPRDTQYF

v_gene: TRBV19
j_gene: TRBJ2-7
abundance: few
d_gene: NA
CDR3nt: TGTGCCAGTAGTGATGGCGGGACAGCCTACGAGCAGTACTTC
CDR3aa: CASSDGGTAYEQYF

v_gene: TRBV11-2
j_gene: TRBJ1-1
abundance: NA
d_gene: NA
CDR3nt: TGTGCCAGCAGCTCCGGACAAACGAACACTGAAGCTTTCTTT
CDR3aa: CASSSGQTNTEAFF

v_gene: TRBV18
j_gene: TRBJ1-4
abundance: few
d_gene: NA
CDR3nt: TGTGCCAGCTCACTCAGGACTCACGAGGGTGAAAAACTGTTTTTT
CDR3aa: CASSLRTHEGEKLFF

v_gene: TRBV7-2
j_gene: TRBJ1-6
abundance: NA
d_gene: TRBD1
CDR3nt: TGTGCCAGCAGCTCCCCGGGACAGTATAATTCACCCCTCCACTTT
CDR3aa: CASSSPGQYNSPLHF

v_gene: TRBV6-4
j_gene: TRBJ1-1
abundance: NA
d_gene: NA
CDR3nt: TGTGCCAGCAAATCCTCCGGGGGTACTGAAGCTTTCTTT
CDR3aa: CASKSSGGTEAFF

v_gene: TRBV6-5
j_gene: TRBJ2-7
abundance: once
d_gene: NA
CDR3nt: TGTGCCAGCAGCCCCCCGGGATTATACTACGAGCAGTACTTC
CDR3aa: CASSPPGLYYEQYF

v_gene: TRBV30
j_gene: TRBJ1-5
abundance: NA
d_gene: TRBD1
CDR3nt: TGTGCCTGGAGTGACGGGACAGTGGGTCAGCCCCAGCATTTT
CDR3aa: CAWSDGTVGQPQHF

v_gene: TRBV6-5
j_gene: TRBJ1-2
abundance: NA
d_gene: NA
CDR3nt: TGTGCCAGCAGTTACTCACAGTCCTATGGCTACACCTTC
CDR3aa: CASSYSQSYGYTF

v_gene: TRBV19
j_gene: TRBJ1-1
abundance: NA
d_gene: NA
CDR3nt: TGTGCCAGCCGACGTGCAGGGCCCACTGAAGCTTTCTTT
CDR3aa: CASRRAGPTEAFF

v_gene: TRBV7-9
j_gene: TRBJ2-2
abundance: NA
d_gene: NA
CDR3nt: TGTGCCAGCAGCCTCATGTTGGGGGGTATTGCCGGGGAGCTGTTTTTT
CDR3aa: CASSLMLGGIAGELFF

v_gene: TRBV30
j_gene: TRBJ1-5
abundance: NA
d_gene: TRBD1
CDR3nt: TGTGCCTGGAGTGACCCCACAGGGGGCCATCAGCCCCAGCATTTT
CDR3aa: CAWSDPTGGHQPQHF

v_gene: TRBV19
j_gene: TRBJ1-4
abundance: many
d_gene: NA
CDR3nt: TGTGCCAGTAGTATAGCTCAGTCAACTAATGAAAAACTGTTTTTT
CDR3aa: CASSIAQSTNEKLFF

v_gene: TRBV10-2
j_gene: TRBJ1-6
abundance: NA
d_gene: TRBD1
CDR3nt: TGCGCCAGCAGAGACAGGGGGCCTTCACCCCTCCACTTT
CDR3aa: CASRDRGPSPLHF

v_gene: TRBV5-1
j_gene: TRBJ2-1
abundance: NA
d_gene: TRBD2
CDR3nt: TGCGCCAGCAGTTTCGAGCGGGGGGGCCCCGGTGAGCAGTTCTTC
CDR3aa: CASSFERGGPGEQFF

v_gene: TRBV29-1
j_gene: TRBJ1-1
abundance: NA
d_gene: NA
CDR3nt: TGCAGCGTTGAAAGGGGAGGGGGGAGGACTGAAGCTTTCTTT
CDR3aa: CSVERGGGRTEAFF

v_gene: TRBV20-1
j_gene: TRBJ1-1
abundance: NA
d_gene: NA
CDR3nt: TGCAGTGCTAGGGGCATCGGTGAAGCTTTCTTT
CDR3aa: CSARGIGEAFF

v_gene: TRBV19
j_gene: TRBJ1-5
abundance: NA
d_gene: NA
CDR3nt: TGTGCCAGTAGTAAACAAGGGGGTTATAGCAATCAGCCCCAGCATTTT
CDR3aa: CASSKQGGYSNQPQHF

v_gene: TRBV7-8
j_gene: TRBJ2-7
abundance: few
d_gene: NA
CDR3nt: TGTGCCAGCAGCTCCCTCTCCGAGCAGTACTTC
CDR3aa: CASSSLSEQYF

v_gene: TRBV5-6
j_gene: TRBJ1-5
abundance: NA
d_gene: TRBD1
CDR3nt: TGTGCCAGCAGCTTGGCCAGGGGGACAGGGGCCGTTAATCAGCCCCAGCATTTT
CDR3aa: CASSLARGTGAVNQPQHF

v_gene: TRBV29-1
j_gene: TRBJ1-1
abundance: NA
d_gene: NA
CDR3nt: TGCAGCGGAGGGGGAGGGGGATTGAACACTGAAGCTTTCTTT
CDR3aa: CSGGGGGLNTEAFF

v_gene: TRBV18
j_gene: TRBJ1-1
abundance: NA
d_gene: TRBD1
CDR3nt: TGTGCCAGCTCGACCCGGGACAGGGAGAACACTGAAGCTTTCTTT
CDR3aa: CASSTRDRENTEAFF

v_gene: TRBV6-2/TRBV6-3
j_gene: TRBJ2-7
abundance: few
d_gene: NA
CDR3nt: TGTGCCAGCAGTTACTACCCGGGGACCGGGGGCGAGCAGTACTTC
CDR3aa: CASSYYPGTGGEQYF

v_gene: TRBV4-1
j_gene: TRBJ1-2
abundance: NA
d_gene: NA
CDR3nt: TGCGCCAGCAGCCCCCTAACATTCGGGGGTAATGGCTACACCTTC
CDR3aa: CASSPLTFGGNGYTF

v_gene: TRBV7-2
j_gene: TRBJ1-4
abundance: NA
d_gene: NA
CDR3nt: TGTGCCAGCAGCTTAGCGCTTCCCGGGTCTGGGGCGCAAGAAAAACTGTTTTTT
CDR3aa: CASSLALPGSGAQEKLFF

v_gene: TRBV25-1
j_gene: TRBJ1-1
abundance: NA
d_gene: NA
CDR3nt: TGTGCCAGCAGTGAAGCAATCGGCAGGTCTGAAGCTTTCTTT
CDR3aa: CASSEAIGRSEAFF

v_gene: TRBV5-3
j_gene: TRBJ1-1
abundance: NA
d_gene: NA
CDR3nt: TGTGCCAGAAGCTGGGGAGGGGTAGAGGCTTTCTTT
CDR3aa: CARSWGGVEAFF

v_gene: TRBV19
j_gene: TRBJ2-2
abundance: NA
d_gene: TRBD2
CDR3nt: TGTGCCAGTAGTATACCCTCAGCGGGGAGCGCGAACACCGGGGAGCTGTTTTTT
CDR3aa: CASSIPSAGSANTGELFF

v_gene: TRBV18
j_gene: TRBJ1-1
abundance: few
d_gene: NA
CDR3nt: TGTGCCAGCTCACCTAAAGGAACTAAAATGAACACTGAAGCTTTCTTT
CDR3aa: CASSPKGTKMNTEAFF

v_gene: TRBV30
j_gene: TRBJ1-2
abundance: NA
d_gene: NA
CDR3nt: TGTGCCTGGAGTGCCTCGTTTCGCTACACCTTC
CDR3aa: CAWSASFRYTF

v_gene: TRBV5-4
j_gene: TRBJ2-1
abundance: NA
d_gene: NA
CDR3nt: TGTGCCAGCAGCTGGGAAAGCAACAGGGGACTCTACAATGAGCAGTTCTTC
CDR3aa: CASSWESNRGLYNEQFF

v_gene: TRBV30
j_gene: TRBJ2-2
abundance: NA
d_gene: NA
CDR3nt: TGTGCCTGGAGTGTGAGGAGGAGGGACACCGGGGAGCTGTTTTTT
CDR3aa: CAWSVRRRDTGELFF

v_gene: TRBV4-1
j_gene: TRBJ2-2
abundance: NA
d_gene: NA
CDR3nt: TGCGCCAGCAGCGCCCCGTCGATGAGCATCGGGGAGCTGTTTTTT
CDR3aa: CASSAPSMSIGELFF

v_gene: TRBV9
j_gene: TRBJ2-6
abundance: NA
d_gene: NA
CDR3nt: TGTGCCAGCAGCGGCAACGTTCAGGGATCTGGGGCCAACGTCCTGACTTTC
CDR3aa: CASSGNVQGSGANVLTF

v_gene: TRBV5-4
j_gene: TRBJ2-1
abundance: NA
d_gene: NA
CDR3nt: TGTGCCAGCAGCTTAGCGTTCGGCCAGCGGGACAATGAGCAGTTCTTC
CDR3aa: CASSLAFGQRDNEQFF

v_gene: TRBV18
j_gene: TRBJ1-5
abundance: NA
d_gene: TRBD1
CDR3nt: TGTGCCAGCTCACGACAGGGGCTGCGGGGCAATCAGCCCCAGCATTTT
CDR3aa: CASSRQGLRGNQPQHF

v_gene: TRBV5-4
j_gene: TRBJ1-5
abundance: NA
d_gene: NA
CDR3nt: TGTGCCAGCAGCTTAGTGCGACAGGAAAAGTATAGCAATCAGCCCCAGCATTTT
CDR3aa: CASSLVRQEKYSNQPQHF

v_gene: TRBV2
j_gene: TRBJ1-2
abundance: NA
d_gene: NA
CDR3nt: TGTGCCAGCAGTGAACCCACAGGGCGCGACTATGGCTACACCTTC
CDR3aa: CASSEPTGRDYGYTF